These 15 T cell receptor beta chains share one sample of origin, sequenced in a study of control samples from healthy donors and cancer patients. The method was immunoSEQ multiplex PCR; TCRdb's version includes in-frame clones alone and lacks a portion of them. The table records fewer than 30,000 clones, 75% to 85% of them present only once. The source material was PBMCs. The receptors shown here come from a woman aged 55 to 70 with head and neck cancer.

The count of this clone is one. V and J are TRBV7-9 and TRBJ1-2; D remains unclear. V lost 5 bases, J lost 2 bases, and 12 bases lay in between. Germline V gene lookup returns CDR1 SEHNR and CDR2 FQNEAQ (reference sequence). The CDR3 is 14 amino acids. CDR3 bases: TGTGCCAGCAGCCCTCAAGGGAGAAACTATGGCTACACCTTC. Protein: CASSPQGRNYGYTF.

The sample holds one count of this clone. The rearrangement joins TRBV4-3 to TRBJ1-2; no reliable D call. Looked up from germline, CDR1 is LGHNA and CDR2 is YSLEER. Trimming removed 1 base at V and 4 bases at J, with 16 bases between. The CDR3 consists of 16 residues. The CDR3 nucleotides read TGCGCCAGCAGCCAAGCCCACGATACAGCTCGCTATGGCTACACCTTC. Protein product: CASSQAHDTARYGYTF.

The chain combines TRBV7-2 with TRBJ2-2; no firm D call. This CDR3 comprises 12 residues. The V gene's germline CDR1 is SGHTA and CDR2 FQGNSA. The V end lost 5 bases, the J end lost 6 bases, and 7 bases lay between the germline ends. The CDR3 here is CASSQVAGELFF. In nucleotides, the CDR3 is TGTGCCAGCAGCCAGGTCGCCGGGGAGCTGTTTTTT.

CDR3 in DNA: TGTGCCACCAGCAGAGATAAGGGAAACCCTGAAGCTTTCTTT. This translates into CATSRDKGNPEAFF. The rearrangement uses TRBV15 and TRBJ1-1, with D unclear. Germline CDR1 and CDR2: LNHNV and YYDKDF (reference sequence). V lost 0 bases and J 6 bases, leaving 11 bases between the germline ends. CDR3 length equals 14 residues. The variable domain in full, completed from reference TRBV15 and TRBJ1-1, reads DAMVIQNPRYQVTQFGKPVTLSCSQTLNHNVMYWYQQKSSQAPKLLFHYYDKDFNNEADTPDNFQSRRPNTSFCFLDIRSPGLGDTAMYLCATSRDKGNPEAFFGQGTRLTVV.

The chain links TRBV11-3 to TRBJ1-2; no clear D gene. The V gene's germline CDR1 is SGHNT and CDR2 YENEEA. V was shortened by 5 bases and J by 8 bases, with 15 bases between the two germline ends. The CDR3 length is 13 residues. The CDR3 DNA sequence: TGTGCCAGCAGCCGCGGAGGGCCCAGGGGCTACACCTTC. It specifies CASSRGGPRGYTF. Full variable domain (missing parts from reference TRBV11-3 and TRBJ1-2): EAGVVQSPRYKIIEKKQPVAFWCNPISGHNTLYWYLQNLGQGPELLIRYENEEAVDDSQLPKDRFSAERLKGVDSTLKIQPAELGDSAVYLCASSRGGPRGYTFGSGTRLTVV.

The V and J genes are TRBV10-3 and TRBJ1-1; 7 bases are shared with TRBD1. Losses at the gene ends were 6 bases for V and 0 bases for J; bases not matched to a gene: 4. Germline V gene data show CDR1 as ENHRY and CDR2 as SYGVKD. This CDR3 has 14 amino acids. The CDR3 protein is CAISGDRMNTEAFF. CDR3 nucleotide sequence: TGTGCCATCAGCGGGGACAGAATGAACACTGAAGCTTTCTTT.

The chain has TRBV5-6 and TRBJ1-4; weak D call: TRBD1 (6 bases). Deletions cut 1 base from V and 2 bases from J, with 18 bases between. The CDR3 is 18 amino acids. Germline-derived CDR1 and CDR2 are SGHDT and YYEEEE. The CDR3 loop reads CASSLYGQFLDTNEKLFF. The DNA for the CDR3 is TGTGCCAGCAGCTTGTATGGACAGTTCCTCGATACTAATGAAAAACTGTTTTTT. Based on the CDR3 plus reference TRBV5-6 and TRBJ1-4, the full variable domain is DAGVTQSPTHLIKTRGQQVTLRCSPKSGHDTVSWYQQALGQGPQFIFQYYEEEERQRGNFPDRFSGHQFPNYSSELNVNALLLGDSALYLCASSLYGQFLDTNEKLFFGSGTQLSVL.

The chain employs TRBV5-4 and TRBJ1-1; no firm D call. Per the germline V gene, CDR1 is SGHNT and CDR2 is YYREEE (reference sequence). The CDR3 is 12 residues long. V lost 4 bases and J lost 1, with 5 bases in between. The CDR3 protein is CASSAQNTEAFF. DNA of the CDR3: TGTGCCAGCAGCGCCCAGAACACTGAAGCTTTCTTT.

V gene TRBV19 combines with J gene TRBJ1-1, with unresolved D. CDR1 is LNHDA and CDR2 is SQIVND in the germline V gene (reference sequence). The CDR3 is 13 amino acids. V dropped 3 bases and J dropped 2 bases, with 7 bases sitting between them. The CDR3 region has the DNA TGTGCCAGTAGTATGCAGGACAACACTGAAGCTTTCTTT. It translates to CASSMQDNTEAFF.

The chain recombines TRBV6-2 or TRBV6-3 with TRBJ1-2; D is ambiguous. This CDR3 has 13 residues. Trimming left V 0 bases short and J 6 bases short, with 8 bases between. Germline-derived CDR1 and CDR2 are MNHEY and SVGEGT. The CDR3 DNA reads as TGTGCCAGCAGTTACTCTCAGCCAAATGGCTACACCTTC. Translation: CASSYSQPNGYTF.

This chain links TRBV30 with TRBJ2-1; a weak D match, TRBD2 (6 bases). V lost 3 bases, J lost 0 bases, and 18 bases lay in between. This CDR3 is built from 17 residues. Germline CDR1 GTSNPN, CDR2 SVGIG (reference sequence). DNA for the CDR3: TGTGCCTGGAGCCCCTCCGGGAGCCCCCTCTCCTACAATGAGCAGTTCTTC. This sequence encodes CAWSPSGSPLSYNEQFF.

The chain couples TRBV7-3 to TRBJ2-1; D may correspond to TRBD1 or TRBD2 (5 bases each). Trimming took off 5 bases at V and 4 bases at J, with 12 bases between the two ends. Germline assignment: CDR1 SGHTA and CDR2 FQGTGA. The CDR3 length is 14 residues. CDR3 coding DNA: TGTGCCAGCAGCCCAACGGGGCTGTACAATGAGCAGTTCTTC. This translates into CASSPTGLYNEQFF.

The chain links TRBV4-3 to TRBJ2-2; no firm D call. Germline V gene lookup returns CDR1 LGHNA and CDR2 YSLEER. V shed 1 base and J shed 5 bases, with 5 bases lying between them. The CDR3 is made up of 13 amino acids. CDR3 DNA sequence: TGCGCCAGCAGCCAAGTGGGGACCGGGGAGCTGTTTTTT. It is translated as CASSQVGTGELFF.

The chain links TRBV14 to TRBJ2-2; D gene unclear. This CDR3 spans 15 amino acids. CDR1 and CDR2 (germline): SGHDN, FVKESK. Trimming took 1 base from V and 7 from J, leaving 13 bases between them. The CDR3 DNA reads as TGTGCCAGCAGCCAAGCAAGGGTTGCTGGCGGGGAGCTGTTTTTT. Translation gives CASSQARVAGGELFF.

This clone has just a few counts. The V and J genes are TRBV6-5 and TRBJ1-3; maybe TRBD1 (5 bases). The germline V gene has CDR1 MNHEY and CDR2 SVGAGI. This CDR3 contains 15 residues. The germline V and J ends were trimmed by 6 bases and 2 bases, with 14 bases remaining between them. The CDR3 sequence: CASRLGRNTGNTIYF. CDR3 DNA sequence: TGTGCCAGCAGACTGGGACGGAATACTGGAAACACCATATATTTT.